This T cell receptor (beta chain) was retrieved from a study of CD8 T cells in ankylosing spondylitis. Study-wide findings and caveats: Researchers reportedly found disease-linked clones significantly enriched in matched ankylosing spondylitis synovial fluid.

The CDR3 has 12 amino acids. Germline CDR1 is KGHSH and CDR2 is LQKENI. Between the trimmed V and J ends, which lost 5 bases and 4 bases, there was a span of 8 bases. Comments on this clonotype: Its antigen is currently unknown.

TCRdb independently ran MiXCR on the 5' RACE reads; one entry per CDR3 protein. The sample holds more than 300,000 distinct CDR3 sequences, around a tenth seen once. The sample taken for sequencing was blood, either unsorted or a sorted T cell fraction (not recorded which). The chain is built from TRBV18 and TRBJ1-2; D is possibly TRBD1 (5 bases). This receptor was identified in a female donor with ankylosing spondylitis or in good health (not recorded which). CDR3 nucleotide sequence: TGTGCCAGCTCAGGGGGGACCTATGGCTACACCTTC. Translation: CASSGGTYGYTF.